Listed below are T cell receptor beta chains from one sample, sequenced in a study of blood T cell repertoires in COVID-19. Sequenced by immunoSEQ multiplex PCR; TCRdb stores in-frame clones only, minus some. The repertoire holds approximately 90,000 clones, with about 85% as singletons. The specimen was peripheral blood. The receptors here all came from a man aged 80 or over with active or convalescent COVID-19. CDR3s include the opening cysteine and the closing phenylalanine or tryptophan. A D gene is named only where the DNA matches it firmly. Expanded clones are given a class, and other clones once, few, many or no size at all.

TRBJ1-6 | TRBV18 | NA | TRBD1 | TGTGCCAGCTCACAAGTTTCCGGGACAGGGTATTCACCCCTCCACTTT | CASSQVSGTGYSPLHF
TRBJ1-6 | TRBV20-1 | NA | NA | TGCAGTGCTAGTAACCTTCGGGGGGATTCACCCCTCCACTTT | CSASNLRGDSPLHF
TRBJ2-1 | TRBV5-6 | NA | TRBD1 | TGTGCCAGCAGCTTACGGACAGGGATGTTTGGTGAGCAGTTCTTC | CASSLRTGMFGEQFF
TRBJ1-1 | TRBV6-4 | NA | TRBD1 | TGTGCCAGCAGAAGGGACAGCGCGGGTTTGGGTGAAGCTTTCTTT | CASRRDSAGLGEAFF
TRBJ1-6 | TRBV3-1/TRBV3-2 | NA | TRBD1 | TGTGCCAGCAGCCAACCAAGGACAGGGAGGGGATCACCCCTCCACTTT | CASSQPRTGRGSPLHF
TRBJ1-5 | TRBV20-1 | NA | NA | TGCAGTGCTAGTAGGGACACCAATAGCAATCAGCCCCAGCATTTT | CSASRDTNSNQPQHF
TRBJ2-4 | TRBV7-9 | NA | TRBD1 | TGTGCCAGCAGCCCAGGGGGAAACAGGGTTCTAGCCAAAAACATTCAGTACTTC | CASSPGGNRVLAKNIQYF
TRBJ2-7 | TRBV6-2/TRBV6-3 | NA | NA | TGTGCCAGCAGTGAGACTGGAGTGGTTCCCTACGAGCAGTACTTC | CASSETGVVPYEQYF
TRBJ1-2 | TRBV6-5 | NA | TRBD1 | TGTGCCAGCACGAGGACAGGGTACTATGGCTACACCTTC | CASTRTGYYGYTF
TRBJ1-3 | TRBV5-1 | few | TRBD1 | TGCGCCAGCAGCTCGTCGACAGGGCCCTCTGGAAACACCATATATTTT | CASSSSTGPSGNTIYF
TRBJ1-3 | TRBV4-1 | NA | NA | TGCGCCAGCAGCCAAGGGGACACCTTAAACACCATATATTTT | CASSQGDTLNTIYF
TRBJ2-7 | TRBV5-1 | NA | TRBD2 | TGCGCCAGCAGACCGGGGGGGAGCTCCTACGAGCAGTACTTC | CASRPGGSSYEQYF
TRBJ2-5 | TRBV18 | NA | NA | TGTGCCAGCTCACCACCGGGGCAGGGGTTAGAGACCCAGTACTTC | CASSPPGQGLETQYF
TRBJ2-3 | TRBV9 | NA | TRBD2 | TGTGCCAGCAGCGCACTAGCGGGACTCACAGATACGCAGTATTTT | CASSALAGLTDTQYF
TRBJ1-1 | TRBV5-1 | NA | TRBD1 | TGCGCCAGCAGCTTGGAGACAGGGGTTACTGAAGCTTTCTTT | CASSLETGVTEAFF
TRBJ2-3 | TRBV27 | NA | TRBD1 | TGTGCCATCATGTCGGGACAGGGCGCAGATACGCAGTATTTT | CAIMSGQGADTQYF
TRBJ2-1 | TRBV6-5 | NA | TRBD2 | TGTGCCAGCAGTCCTCAACCGGGACTAGCAGTTGAGCAGTTCTTC | CASSPQPGLAVEQFF
TRBJ2-7 | TRBV11-2 | few | NA | TGTGCCAGCAGCTTAGGGGTGGGAGCCACCCCCTACGAGCAGTACTTC | CASSLGVGATPYEQYF
TRBJ2-5 | TRBV10-3 | NA | TRBD1 | TGTGCCATCAGGACTCAGAGGGGGCTCCAGTACTTC | CAIRTQRGLQYF
TRBJ2-7 | TRBV7-2 | NA | TRBD1 | TGTGCCAGCAGCCGGACAGGGGGGTGGCTATCGTACTTC | CASSRTGGWLSYF
TRBJ2-1 | TRBV15 | NA | TRBD2 | TGTGCCACCAGCAGAGATCAGGGGCTAGCGGGGGGTAATGAGCAGTTCTTC | CATSRDQGLAGGNEQFF
TRBJ2-7 | TRBV28 | NA | TRBD1 | TGTGCCAGCAGATCCCCGGGACAGGGGGCGCGTGGGCAGTACTTC | CASRSPGQGARGQYF
TRBJ1-1 | TRBV19 | few | TRBD1 | TGTGCCAGTAGGGGGACAGCGAACACTGAAGCTTTCTTT | CASRGTANTEAFF